The clone carrying this T cell receptor (beta chain) has a count of ten or more. Its matching antigen is unknown. This CDR3 spans 15 amino acids. Losses at the gene ends were 7 bases for V and 1 base for J; bases not matched to a gene: 5. The hyperthyroidism was newly diagnosed and had lasted under 2 months; the patients were aged 18 to 65. PBMCs stemmed from more than 7.5 ml fresh peripheral blood. The source of the sample is a study of T cells in Graves' hyperthyroidism and ophthalmopathy. Study-wide points: For ophthalmopathy, model prediction preceded onset by a median about 6.4 months.

TCR beta CDR3 region amplification was performed from RNA transcripts. The HTBI set primed first-round TCR CDR3 RT-PCR. TCRdb analysed the multiplex PCR reads with MiXCR anew, one entry per CDR3 protein. Seen here are 300,000 to 450,000 distinct CDR3 sequences, around 14% observed once, and the top ten hold approximately 11%. The source of this sequence is a woman aged 55-75 years with Graves' hyperthyroidism. The chain combines TRBV12-3 or TRBV12-4 with TRBJ2-7, with 12 bases fitting TRBD2. Sample: blood. CDR3 sequence reads: CASTQLAGGSYEQYF. The CDR3 nucleotides read TGTGCCAGCACCCAACTAGCGGGAGGTTCCTACGAGCAGTACTTC.